These 27 T cell receptor beta chains originate from one sample sequenced in a study of blood T cell repertoires in COVID-19. Using immunoSEQ multiplex PCR, the repertoire was profiled, and TCRdb retains in-frame clones only, with some absent. The sample consists of 90,000 to 110,000 clones, nearly 85% of them appearing once. Sequencing used peripheral blood. The receptors stem from a woman in her forties or fifties with acute or convalescent COVID-19.

This clone was picked up a small number of times. The chain combines TRBV19 with TRBJ1-1; D might be TRBD1 (5 bases). V was shortened by 7 bases and J by 5 bases, with 8 bases between the two germline ends. Germline CDR1 LNHDA, CDR2 SQIVND (reference sequence). The CDR3 runs to 11 residues. For the CDR3, the DNA is TGTGCCAGTACAGGGTATACTGAAGCTTTCTTT. This translates into CASTGYTEAFF.

The rearrangement links TRBV19 to TRBJ2-7; D might be TRBD1 (6 bases). The CDR3 sequence is 13 residues long. Germline V lookup: CDR1 LNHDA, CDR2 SQIVND (reference sequence). The V end lost 7 bases, the J end lost 6 bases, and 16 bases lay between the germline ends. CDR3 residues: CASKETGSREQYF. In nucleotides, the CDR3 is TGTGCCAGTAAGGAGACAGGTTCCCGCGAGCAGTACTTC.

This chain uses TRBV30 with TRBJ1-2, with D tentatively TRBD1 (5 bases). The CDR3 contains 14 residues. Trimming removed 8 bases at V and 8 bases at J, with 24 bases between. Per the germline V gene, CDR1 is GTSNPN and CDR2 is SVGIG (reference sequence). The CDR3 region is CAGQRGRGVDGYTF. The CDR3 DNA is TGTGCCGGGCAGCGGGGGAGGGGAGTTGACGGCTACACCTTC.

This chain joins TRBV2 and TRBJ1-3, with a weak D call TRBD1 (5 bases). The CDR3 has 18 residues. The V gene's germline CDR1 is SNHLY and CDR2 FYNNEI. V was pared by 5 bases and J by 2 bases, with 22 bases between. The CDR3 loop reads CASSPNGLGRVTGNTIYF. As DNA, the CDR3 is TGTGCCAGCAGTCCAAATGGTCTAGGCAGGGTAACTGGAAACACCATATATTTT.

This chain connects TRBV4-2 to TRBJ2-1; 7 nucleotides align to TRBD2. Per germline, CDR1 LGHNA and CDR2 YNFKEQ. Trimming cost V 4 bases and J 3 bases; bases outside gene matches: 6. The CDR3 totals 15 residues. CDR3 bases: TGTGCCAGCAGCCTAAGCGGGGACCGCTACAATGAGCAGTTCTTC. Its protein product is CASSLSGDRYNEQFF.

The chain carries TRBV2 and TRBJ1-2, with D unresolved. V was shortened by 6 bases and J by 5 bases, with 22 bases between the two germline ends. CDR1 is SNHLY and CDR2 is FYNNEI in the germline V gene. The CDR3 loop spans 16 amino acids. The CDR3 spells CASSELFSGEDYGYTF. The CDR3 nucleotides are TGTGCCAGCAGCGAGCTATTTTCCGGGGAGGATTATGGCTACACCTTC.

The J gene is TRBJ1-1, the V gene TRBV12-5, with 9 bases identical to TRBD1. The CDR3 runs to 14 residues. CDR1 is LGHNT and CDR2 is FRNRAP in the germline V gene. With 1 base clipped from V and 8 bases from J, the junction kept 5 bases outside the gene matches. CDR3 DNA sequence: TGTGCTAGTGGTTTGGAAGACAGGGGGACGGAAGCTTTCTTT. Its translation is CASGLEDRGTEAFF.

The chain combines TRBV5-1 with TRBJ2-7, with TRBD2 identical over 11 bases. Trimming cost V 5 bases and J 2 bases; bases outside gene matches: 3. Per the germline V gene, CDR1 is SGHRS and CDR2 is YFSETQ. The CDR3 has 14 residues. CDR3 region: CASSYSGGAYEQYF. The CDR3 DNA follows: TGCGCCAGCAGTTATAGCGGGGGGGCCTACGAGCAGTACTTC. The whole variable domain, remainder taken from reference TRBV5-1 and TRBJ2-7, is KAGVTQTPRYLIKTRGQQVTLSCSPISGHRSVSWYQQTPGQGLQFLFEYFSETQRNKGNFPGRFSGRQFSNSRSEMNVSTLELGDSALYLCASSYSGGAYEQYFGPGTRLTVT.

The chain carries TRBV7-8 and TRBJ2-1; 9 positions agree with TRBD1. The germline V gene has CDR1 SGHVS and CDR2 FQNEAQ. V dropped 5 bases and J dropped 2; count of bases not matched to a gene: 4. This CDR3 contains 15 residues. The CDR3 reads CASSPRDRAYNEQFF. In DNA form, the CDR3 reads TGTGCCAGCAGCCCGAGGGACAGGGCCTACAATGAGCAGTTCTTC.

This rearrangement joins TRBV9 to TRBJ1-2; no definite D call. There are 13 residues in the CDR3. Germline values: CDR1 SGDLS, CDR2 YYNGEE. Trimming pared 0 bases from V and 1 base from J, leaving 4 bases between. The CDR3 loop reads CASSVAYNYGYTF. In nucleotides, the CDR3 is TGTGCCAGCAGCGTAGCGTATAACTATGGCTACACCTTC. The full variable domain, in which reference TRBV9 and TRBJ1-2 provide the parts outside the CDR3, is DSGVTQTPKHLITATGQRVTLRCSPRSGDLSVYWYQQSLDQGLQFLIQYYNGEERAKGNILERFSAQQFPDLHSELNLSSLELGDSALYFCASSVAYNYGYTFGSGTRLTVV.

The sample holds a few counts of this clone. The chain joins TRBV5-1 to TRBJ1-1; D is possibly TRBD1 (6 bases). The V gene's germline CDR1 is SGHRS and CDR2 YFSETQ. The CDR3 covers 15 residues. V lost 3 bases to trimming and J lost 1 base, with 13 bases between them. Here the CDR3 DNA reads TGCGCCAGCAGCTCCAACAGGGTGACGAACACTGAAGCTTTCTTT. Translation: CASSSNRVTNTEAFF.

About this clone: The sample holds other DNA sequences that translate to the same CDR3. This chain connects TRBV5-1 to TRBJ1-3; maybe TRBD1 (6 bases). This CDR3 has 14 residues. In germline, CDR1 is SGHRS, CDR2 YFSETQ. Between the trimmed V and J ends, which lost 4 bases and 0 bases, there was a span of 8 bases. In DNA, the CDR3 is TGCGCCAGCAGCCAGGACAGCTCTGGAAACACCATATATTTT. This codes for CASSQDSSGNTIYF. The full variable domain, completed using reference TRBV5-1 and TRBJ1-3, is KAGVTQTPRYLIKTRGQQVTLSCSPISGHRSVSWYQQTPGQGLQFLFEYFSETQRNKGNFPGRFSGRQFSNSRSEMNVSTLELGDSALYLCASSQDSSGNTIYFGEGSWLTVV.

The rearrangement joins TRBV27 to TRBJ2-2; tentatively, D is TRBD2 (5 bases). CDR1 MNHEY and CDR2 SMNVEV come from the germline V gene (reference sequence). V shed 5 bases and J shed 3 bases, with 10 bases lying between them. This CDR3 has 14 residues. The CDR3 here is CASSATSYTGELFF. The CDR3 coding sequence is TGTGCCAGCAGTGCCACTAGTTACACCGGGGAGCTGTTTTTT.

The chain carries TRBV4-1 and TRBJ2-1; 7 bases fit TRBD1. Germline V CDR1 and CDR2: MGHRA, YSYEKL. The V segment lost 4 bases and the J segment 4 bases; nucleotides outside the gene matches: 10. The CDR3 contains 16 residues. The CDR3 bases are TGCGCCAGCAGCCGTACAGGGGCTCACGTTTACAATGAGCAGTTCTTC. It codes for CASSRTGAHVYNEQFF.

The V call is TRBV7-8, the J call TRBJ2-7, with D maybe TRBD2 (7 bases). The germline CDR1 and CDR2 sequences are SGHVS and FQNEAQ. The CDR3 consists of 16 residues. The V gene lost 4 bases and the J gene lost 3 bases, with 19 bases spanning the gap. CDR3 bases: TGTGCCAGCAGCTCGGGGGGCCCCAAACACTACTACGAGCAGTACTTC. Protein product: CASSSGGPKHYYEQYF.

This chain uses TRBV10-3 with TRBJ2-2; possible D gene TRBD2, 6 bases. V gave up 4 bases and J gave up 4 bases, with 10 bases separating them. CDR1 and CDR2 from the germline V gene are ENHRY and SYGVKD. The CDR3 sequence is 14 residues long. CDR3 DNA: TGTGCCATCAGTGGTGCGGGGTCCACCGGGGAGCTGTTTTTT. Translating it yields CAISGAGSTGELFF.

The V gene is TRBV6-5, the J gene TRBJ2-1, with a weak D call TRBD1 (6 bases). CDR1 is MNHEY and CDR2 is SVGAGI in the germline V gene. The ends were cut back, 6 bases at V and 8 bases at J, with 20 bases in the middle. There are 15 residues in the CDR3. DNA for the CDR3: TGTGCCAGCAGGGGGGCGGCGGCTGGGGACGATGAGCAGTTCTTC. Its protein is CASRGAAAGDDEQFF.

The genes are TRBV1 and TRBJ2-7; the D call TRBD1 from the table was never checked on the DNA. TRBV1 is an annotated pseudogene. The CDR3 is 16 amino acids. The CDR3 loop is CTSSHKGHSVRYEQYF. CDR3 in DNA: TGCACCAGCAGCCACAAGGGACATTCTGTAAGATACGAGCAGTACTTC.

This clone was picked up a small number of times. The rearrangement joins TRBV29-1 to TRBJ1-3, with D possibly TRBD1 on 5 matching bases. The CDR3 runs to 14 residues. Trimming removed 4 bases from V and 0 bases from J, with 10 bases in between. The V gene's germline CDR1 is SQVTM and CDR2 ANQGSEA. DNA of the CDR3: TGCAGCGTTGTAGCCGACAGCTCTGGAAACACCATATATTTT. This codes for CSVVADSSGNTIYF. The full variable domain, in which reference TRBV29-1 and TRBJ1-3 provide the parts outside the CDR3, is SAVISQKPSRDICQRGTSLTIQCQVDSQVTMMFWYRQQPGQSLTLIATANQGSEATYESGFVIDKFPISRPNLTFSTLTVSNMSPEDSSIYLCSVVADSSGNTIYFGEGSWLTVV.

This chain uses TRBV24-1 with TRBJ2-1; a weak D match, TRBD1 (7 bases). Looked up from germline, CDR1 is KGHDR and CDR2 is SFDVKD. The CDR3 sequence is 15 residues long. Trimming pared 5 bases from V and 2 bases from J, leaving 12 bases between. The CDR3 is CATSGGDSTYNEQFF. For the CDR3, the DNA is TGTGCCACCAGTGGGGGGGACAGTACCTACAATGAGCAGTTCTTC.

This clone was seen only once. The chain recombines TRBV28 with TRBJ2-7; the match to TRBD2 covers 13 bases. Unmatched junction bases numbered 5, after V lost 6 bases and J lost 3 bases. Germline-derived CDR1 and CDR2 are MDHEN and SYDVKM. The CDR3 spans 15 residues. In DNA form, the CDR3 reads TGTGCCAGCAGCCACACTAGCGGGGGGGTCTACGAGCAGTACTTC. Protein: CASSHTSGGVYEQYF.

The V call is TRBV10-1, the J call TRBJ1-5; D not certain. This CDR3 is built from 13 residues. Trimming took off 0 bases at V and 5 bases at J, with 5 bases between the two ends. Germline V CDR1 and CDR2: WNHNN, SYGVQD (reference sequence). CDR3 DNA: TGCGCCAGCAGTGAGTCCCGGGATCAGCCCCAGCATTTT. As protein: CASSESRDQPQHF.

The rearrangement uses TRBV2 and TRBJ2-3; 9 nucleotides match TRBD1. Germline assignment: CDR1 SNHLY and CDR2 FYNNEI. The J segment lost 4 bases and the V segment lost 11 bases, leaving 13 bases of the junction unmatched. The length of the CDR3 is 15 residues. The CDR3 sequence is CAASFTGGRADTQYF. CDR3 DNA sequence: TGTGCCGCATCCTTTACAGGGGGCCGGGCAGATACGCAGTATTTT.

The chain carries TRBV27 and TRBJ1-3; TRBD1 matches at 12 bases. Germline CDR1 reads MNHEY; CDR2 reads SMNVEV (reference sequence). The CDR3 sequence is 19 residues long. V lost 5 bases, J lost 3 bases, and 14 bases stayed unmatched. The CDR3 reads CASSPGVGTGGAFGNTIYF. The DNA for the CDR3 is TGTGCCAGCAGTCCGGGGGTTGGGACAGGGGGCGCTTTTGGAAACACCATATATTTT.

This clone came up once. For the CDR3, the DNA is TGTGCCAGCAGCTCCCTTGGGACAGGGGTGGCCGGGGAGCTGTTTTTT. It translates to CASSSLGTGVAGELFF. This chain uses TRBV5-5 with TRBJ2-2, with 10 bases aligning to TRBD1. The germline CDR1 and CDR2 sequences are SGHKS and YYEKEE (reference sequence). The CDR3 totals 16 residues. The J segment lost 6 bases and the V segment lost 3 bases, leaving 8 bases of the junction unmatched.

This clone was seen more than once but under ten times. The chain couples TRBV7-2 to TRBJ2-7; 11 positions agree with TRBD1. Trimming took 5 bases from V and 4 from J; bases not matched to a gene: 7. Germline V gene lookup returns CDR1 SGHTA and CDR2 FQGNSA. This CDR3 is built from 15 residues. CDR3 in DNA: TGTGCCAGCAGCCTCACGGGGACAGGGGGATACGAGCAGTACTTC. Translation: CASSLTGTGGYEQYF.

V gene TRBV20-1 combines with J gene TRBJ1-1, with 8 bases aligning to TRBD1. The CDR3 has 15 residues. Germline trimming cut 3 bases from V and 4 bases from J; bases unmatched to any gene: 10. Germline lookup yields CDR1 DFQATT and CDR2 SNEGSKA (reference sequence). As DNA, the CDR3 is TGCAGTGCTAGTGGTTTTAGGACAGGGACCACTGAAGCTTTCTTT. Amino acid sequence: CSASGFRTGTTEAFF.